Listed below are T cell receptor beta chains from one sample, sequenced in a study of blood T cells in healthy people across ages. One entry per CDR3 protein results from TCRdb running MiXCR on the 5' RACE reads. The top ten hold around 0.75% of the sample, which has over a million distinct CDR3 sequences, roughly 24% seen once. These same data were also listed under a study on T cells of mothers and their children.

The material sequenced was blood. The receptors shown here come from a girl aged 2 to 9 in good health. Both conserved end residues are part of each CDR3. Each record gives: J gene, V gene, clone size, D gene, CDR3 DNA, CDR3 protein. D genes are given only for firm matches. Not every row has a clone size; where given, it reads once, few, many or a size class.

j_gene: TRBJ2-7; v_gene: TRBV4-1; abundance: few; d_gene: NA; CDR3nt: TGCGCCAGCAGCCCAGACCAATACGAGCAGTACTTC; CDR3aa: CASSPDQYEQYF
j_gene: TRBJ2-5; v_gene: TRBV12-3/TRBV12-4; abundance: NA; d_gene: NA; CDR3nt: TGTGCCAGCAGTTTCGCGGGGCATGAGGACCAAGAGACCCAGTACTTC; CDR3aa: CASSFAGHEDQETQYF
j_gene: TRBJ2-7; v_gene: TRBV29-1; abundance: NA; d_gene: NA; CDR3nt: TGCAGCGTTGTGAGTGACTACGAGCAGTACTTC; CDR3aa: CSVVSDYEQYF
j_gene: TRBJ2-1; v_gene: TRBV28; abundance: NA; d_gene: NA; CDR3nt: TGTGCCAGCAATAAACGAGGGGCCGGAGACAATGAGCAGTTCTTC; CDR3aa: CASNKRGAGDNEQFF
j_gene: TRBJ2-1; v_gene: TRBV5-1; abundance: NA; d_gene: NA; CDR3nt: TGCGCCAGCAGCTTGGACGGGACCTCCTACAATGAGCAGTTCTTC; CDR3aa: CASSLDGTSYNEQFF
j_gene: TRBJ2-3; v_gene: TRBV7-2; abundance: NA; d_gene: NA; CDR3nt: TGTGCCGGCAGCTCCCGGGCAGCCCACATAGATACGCAGTATTTT; CDR3aa: CAGSSRAAHIDTQYF
j_gene: TRBJ2-4; v_gene: TRBV29-1; abundance: few; d_gene: NA; CDR3nt: TGCAGCGTTGGCGGACGGGCTCAAAACATTCAGTACTTC; CDR3aa: CSVGGRAQNIQYF
j_gene: TRBJ2-3; v_gene: TRBV5-1; abundance: NA; d_gene: NA; CDR3nt: TGCGCCAGCAGCCGAGGGACGAACGCAGAGGGCGATACGCAGTATTTT; CDR3aa: CASSRGTNAEGDTQYF
j_gene: TRBJ1-5; v_gene: TRBV2; abundance: NA; d_gene: NA; CDR3nt: TGTGCCAGCAGTGAAGAGGCCGACCGTGGAGATCAGCCCCAGCATTTT; CDR3aa: CASSEEADRGDQPQHF
j_gene: TRBJ2-3; v_gene: TRBV7-3; abundance: few; d_gene: TRBD2; CDR3nt: TGTGCCAGCAGCTTATCGCTAGCGGGGGCTCCCACAGATACGCAGTATTTT; CDR3aa: CASSLSLAGAPTDTQYF
j_gene: TRBJ1-6; v_gene: TRBV6-1; abundance: NA; d_gene: NA; CDR3nt: TGTGCCAGCAGTGAAGGGTGGGAATTCGGGTCACCCCTCCACTTT; CDR3aa: CASSEGWEFGSPLHF
j_gene: TRBJ1-4; v_gene: TRBV7-8; abundance: few; d_gene: NA; CDR3nt: TGTGCCAGCAGCCCTTTGTGGGGCCCGAATGAAAAACTGTTTTTT; CDR3aa: CASSPLWGPNEKLFF
j_gene: TRBJ2-7; v_gene: TRBV24-1; abundance: NA; d_gene: TRBD1; CDR3nt: TGTGCCACCAGTCCCCGGACAGGGGTGGACGAGCAGTACTTC; CDR3aa: CATSPRTGVDEQYF
j_gene: TRBJ2-1; v_gene: TRBV21-1; abundance: few; d_gene: NA; CDR3nt: TGTGCCAGCAGCAAAGAGCAAGCGAGGCGCAAGGGTGAGCAGTTCTTC; CDR3aa: CASSKEQARRKGEQFF
j_gene: TRBJ2-5; v_gene: TRBV20-1; abundance: NA; d_gene: NA; CDR3nt: TGCAGTGCTCATCCGGGACTCCTGTCAGAAGAGACCCAGTACTTC; CDR3aa: CSAHPGLLSEETQYF
j_gene: TRBJ1-4; v_gene: TRBV13; abundance: few; d_gene: NA; CDR3nt: TGTGCCAGCAGCTCGATTAAGGAAACAACTAATGAAAAACTGTTTTTT; CDR3aa: CASSSIKETTNEKLFF
j_gene: TRBJ2-7; v_gene: TRBV3-1; abundance: few; d_gene: NA; CDR3nt: TGTGCCAGCAGCTTGCGGGGGCCGATCAACTCCTACGAGCAGTACTTC; CDR3aa: CASSLRGPINSYEQYF
j_gene: TRBJ2-7; v_gene: TRBV7-2; abundance: few; d_gene: TRBD2; CDR3nt: TGTGCCAGCAGCTTGGGACTAGAATTCCCCTACGAGCAGTACTTC; CDR3aa: CASSLGLEFPYEQYF
j_gene: TRBJ2-5; v_gene: TRBV7-9; abundance: NA; d_gene: TRBD2; CDR3nt: TGTGCCAGCAGCTTCCAACTAGCGGGGGCAGAGACCCAGTACTTC; CDR3aa: CASSFQLAGAETQYF
j_gene: TRBJ1-2; v_gene: TRBV28; abundance: NA; d_gene: TRBD1; CDR3nt: TGTGCCAGCAGTTTCCTTAGGACAGGGAGGGGCTACACCTTC; CDR3aa: CASSFLRTGRGYTF
j_gene: TRBJ2-1; v_gene: TRBV5-6; abundance: few; d_gene: TRBD2; CDR3nt: TGTGCCAGCAGCTTGGGGACTAGGCTCTACAATGAGCAGTTCTTC; CDR3aa: CASSLGTRLYNEQFF
j_gene: TRBJ2-1; v_gene: TRBV7-2; abundance: NA; d_gene: NA; CDR3nt: TGTGCCAGCAGCTTAGTTAGAGCGGAAAAGCAGTTCTTC; CDR3aa: CASSLVRAEKQFF
j_gene: TRBJ2-7; v_gene: TRBV20-1; abundance: NA; d_gene: TRBD1; CDR3nt: TGCAGTGCAAAATTGGAGACAGGGGGGCCCTACGAGCAGTACTTC; CDR3aa: CSAKLETGGPYEQYF
j_gene: TRBJ1-1; v_gene: TRBV6-5; abundance: NA; d_gene: NA; CDR3nt: TGTGCCAGTCAAGAGGGAGGTGGCACTGAAGCTTTCTTT; CDR3aa: CASQEGGGTEAFF
j_gene: TRBJ2-5; v_gene: TRBV14; abundance: NA; d_gene: TRBD2; CDR3nt: TGTGCCAGCAGCCAAGATGGCGGGGGTCTGCCCCAAGAGACCCAGTACTTC; CDR3aa: CASSQDGGGLPQETQYF
j_gene: TRBJ2-1; v_gene: TRBV13; abundance: few; d_gene: NA; CDR3nt: TGTGCCAGCAGCTTAGGCCGCGGCGGTGGTAATGAGCAGTTCTTC; CDR3aa: CASSLGRGGGNEQFF
j_gene: TRBJ2-3; v_gene: TRBV20-1; abundance: NA; d_gene: TRBD2; CDR3nt: TGCAGTGCTAGAGACGGACTAGCGGGGGCGCAACCCAGCACAGATACGCAGTATTTT; CDR3aa: CSARDGLAGAQPSTDTQYF
j_gene: TRBJ1-4; v_gene: TRBV10-3; abundance: few; d_gene: NA; CDR3nt: TGTGCCATCGCACAGGAATCAACTAATGAAAAACTGTTTTTT; CDR3aa: CAIAQESTNEKLFF
j_gene: TRBJ2-2; v_gene: TRBV27; abundance: NA; d_gene: NA; CDR3nt: TGTACCAGCAGTCGAATCACAGGGAGGCCCGGGGAGCTGTTTTTT; CDR3aa: CTSSRITGRPGELFF
j_gene: TRBJ2-1; v_gene: TRBV29-1; abundance: few; d_gene: NA; CDR3nt: TGCAGCGGTGTCGGGGGTCCGTTGTACAATGAGCAGTTCTTC; CDR3aa: CSGVGGPLYNEQFF
j_gene: TRBJ2-1; v_gene: TRBV6-6; abundance: NA; d_gene: NA; CDR3nt: TGTGCCAGCAGTTACTCCGGCAGTTTAGTCTTC; CDR3aa: CASSYSGSLVF
j_gene: TRBJ1-2; v_gene: TRBV11-2; abundance: few; d_gene: TRBD1; CDR3nt: TGTGCCAGCAGCCCAAGACAGGGGGTTGGCTACACCTTC; CDR3aa: CASSPRQGVGYTF
j_gene: TRBJ2-5; v_gene: TRBV4-3; abundance: NA; d_gene: NA; CDR3nt: TGCGCCAGCAGCCAAGATTCGACCCAGTACTTC; CDR3aa: CASSQDSTQYF
j_gene: TRBJ1-2; v_gene: TRBV28; abundance: NA; d_gene: TRBD1; CDR3nt: TGTGCCAGCAGGACGACAGGGAAGCTGAATGGCTACACCTTC; CDR3aa: CASRTTGKLNGYTF
j_gene: TRBJ1-5; v_gene: TRBV29-1; abundance: few; d_gene: NA; CDR3nt: TGCAGCGTTGGAACAGGGCTAGGCAATCAGCCCCAGCATTTT; CDR3aa: CSVGTGLGNQPQHF
j_gene: TRBJ2-1; v_gene: TRBV6-5; abundance: NA; d_gene: TRBD2; CDR3nt: TGTGCCAGCAGTTCCTGGGGACTAGCGGGGACCTCGAGCTCCTACAATGAGCAGTTCTTC; CDR3aa: CASSSWGLAGTSSSYNEQFF
j_gene: TRBJ2-1; v_gene: TRBV27; abundance: NA; d_gene: TRBD2; CDR3nt: TGTGCCAGCAGTTCCGATTTAGCGGGAGTGAGGAATGAGCAGTTCTTC; CDR3aa: CASSSDLAGVRNEQFF
j_gene: TRBJ2-4; v_gene: TRBV5-1; abundance: NA; d_gene: NA; CDR3nt: TGCGCCAGCAGCCATCCTAACGGGGACGTTCAGTACTTC; CDR3aa: CASSHPNGDVQYF
j_gene: TRBJ1-2; v_gene: TRBV20-1; abundance: NA; d_gene: NA; CDR3nt: TGCAGTGCTAGAGATGGAGCCAACTCGGGCTATGGCTACACCTTC; CDR3aa: CSARDGANSGYGYTF
j_gene: TRBJ1-4; v_gene: TRBV11-2; abundance: NA; d_gene: TRBD1; CDR3nt: TGTGCCAGCAGCCCACCGGGACAGGATAGGGAAAAACTGTTTTTT; CDR3aa: CASSPPGQDREKLFF
j_gene: TRBJ2-7; v_gene: TRBV7-9; abundance: NA; d_gene: NA; CDR3nt: TGTGCCAGCAGCACACTAGACAGGGGACTATACGAGCAGTACTTC; CDR3aa: CASSTLDRGLYEQYF
j_gene: TRBJ1-1; v_gene: TRBV7-9; abundance: few; d_gene: TRBD1; CDR3nt: TGTGCCAGCAGCTCCGGACAGGGAGTAGTTATGAACACTGAAGCTTTCTTT; CDR3aa: CASSSGQGVVMNTEAFF
j_gene: TRBJ2-7; v_gene: TRBV29-1; abundance: NA; d_gene: NA; CDR3nt: TGCAGCGTTTGGGACACCCTTACGGTGCAGTACTTC; CDR3aa: CSVWDTLTVQYF
j_gene: TRBJ1-1; v_gene: TRBV7-2; abundance: NA; d_gene: NA; CDR3nt: TGTGCCAGCAGCTCTGACCAAACAGGGAGGGCTTTCTTT; CDR3aa: CASSSDQTGRAFF
j_gene: TRBJ2-7; v_gene: TRBV7-9; abundance: NA; d_gene: NA; CDR3nt: TGTGCCAGCAGCGCAGCTTCGATCCCCTACGAGCAGTACTTC; CDR3aa: CASSAASIPYEQYF
j_gene: TRBJ1-5; v_gene: TRBV6-2/TRBV6-3; abundance: NA; d_gene: NA; CDR3nt: TGTGCCAGCAGTTACTACATGACAGCTTATAGCAATCAGCCCCAGCATTTT; CDR3aa: CASSYYMTAYSNQPQHF
j_gene: TRBJ2-5; v_gene: TRBV5-5; abundance: NA; d_gene: TRBD1; CDR3nt: TGTGCCAGCAGCTTGGGGGACAGGTTATTGGAGACCCAGTACTTC; CDR3aa: CASSLGDRLLETQYF
j_gene: TRBJ2-3; v_gene: TRBV5-1; abundance: once; d_gene: NA; CDR3nt: TGCGCCAGCAGCCCGGTACAGAGAAGCACAGATACGCAGTATTTT; CDR3aa: CASSPVQRSTDTQYF
j_gene: TRBJ2-7; v_gene: TRBV15; abundance: NA; d_gene: NA; CDR3nt: TGTACCACCAGCAGACCTACGAAGGGGCTTCGTTCCTACGAGCAGTACTTC; CDR3aa: CTTSRPTKGLRSYEQYF
j_gene: TRBJ2-3; v_gene: TRBV6-6; abundance: NA; d_gene: NA; CDR3nt: TGTGCCAGCACCAAAGGGGGTTCCACAGATACGCAGTATTTT; CDR3aa: CASTKGGSTDTQYF
j_gene: TRBJ2-4; v_gene: TRBV27; abundance: few; d_gene: NA; CDR3nt: TGTGCCAGCAGTTTACTCCTTTCGGCCAAAAACATTCAGTACTTC; CDR3aa: CASSLLLSAKNIQYF
j_gene: TRBJ1-4; v_gene: TRBV7-6; abundance: few; d_gene: NA; CDR3nt: TGTGCCAGCAGCTTTCGTGGGGGCACAACTAATGAAAAACTGTTTTTT; CDR3aa: CASSFRGGTTNEKLFF
j_gene: TRBJ1-1; v_gene: TRBV5-1; abundance: many; d_gene: NA; CDR3nt: TGTGCCAGCAGCTTAGAATTGAACACTGAAGCTTTCTTT; CDR3aa: CASSLELNTEAFF
j_gene: TRBJ2-1; v_gene: TRBV6-1; abundance: NA; d_gene: NA; CDR3nt: TGTGCCAGCAGTAACGGCGCTAGGGGGATGGATGAGCAGTTCTTC; CDR3aa: CASSNGARGMDEQFF
j_gene: TRBJ2-5; v_gene: TRBV6-6; abundance: few; d_gene: NA; CDR3nt: TGTGCCAGCAGTTACTACGTACTATTTAGCCTCTTC; CDR3aa: CASSYYVLFSLF
j_gene: TRBJ1-2; v_gene: TRBV6-5; abundance: NA; d_gene: TRBD1; CDR3nt: TGTGCCAGCAGTTACGACAGGGTTGGCGATGGCTACACCTTC; CDR3aa: CASSYDRVGDGYTF
j_gene: TRBJ1-5; v_gene: TRBV7-8; abundance: NA; d_gene: NA; CDR3nt: TGTGCCAGCAGCTTTCCGGGGCTTCAGCCCCAGCATTTT; CDR3aa: CASSFPGLQPQHF
j_gene: TRBJ1-2; v_gene: TRBV2; abundance: few; d_gene: TRBD1; CDR3nt: TGTGCCACCTTGGGGCAGGGGGCGGATGGCTACACCTTC; CDR3aa: CATLGQGADGYTF